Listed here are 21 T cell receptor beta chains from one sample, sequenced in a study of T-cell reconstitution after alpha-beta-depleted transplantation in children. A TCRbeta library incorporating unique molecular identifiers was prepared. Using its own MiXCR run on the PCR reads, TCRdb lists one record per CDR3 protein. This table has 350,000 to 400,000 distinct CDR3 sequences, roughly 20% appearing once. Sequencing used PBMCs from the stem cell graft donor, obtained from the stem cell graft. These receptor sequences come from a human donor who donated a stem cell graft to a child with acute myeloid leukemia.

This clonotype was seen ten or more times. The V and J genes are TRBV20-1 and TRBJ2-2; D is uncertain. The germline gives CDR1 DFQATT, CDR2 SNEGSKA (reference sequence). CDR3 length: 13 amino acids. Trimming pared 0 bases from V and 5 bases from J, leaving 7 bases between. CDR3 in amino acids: CSARDKGTGELFF. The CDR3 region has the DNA TGCAGTGCTAGAGATAAGGGTACCGGGGAGCTGTTTTTT.

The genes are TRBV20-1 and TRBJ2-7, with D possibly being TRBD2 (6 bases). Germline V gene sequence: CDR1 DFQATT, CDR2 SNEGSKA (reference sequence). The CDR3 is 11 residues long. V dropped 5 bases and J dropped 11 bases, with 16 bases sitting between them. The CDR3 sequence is CSAPLGGVEYF. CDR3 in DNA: TGCAGTGCTCCCCTGGGGGGAGTCGAGTACTTC.

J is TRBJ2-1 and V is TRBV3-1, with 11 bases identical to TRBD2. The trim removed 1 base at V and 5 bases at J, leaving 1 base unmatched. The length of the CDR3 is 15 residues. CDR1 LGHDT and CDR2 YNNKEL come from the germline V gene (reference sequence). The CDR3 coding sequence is TGTGCCAGCAGCCAAGTAGCGGGAGGGCACAATGAGCAGTTCTTC. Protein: CASSQVAGGHNEQFF.

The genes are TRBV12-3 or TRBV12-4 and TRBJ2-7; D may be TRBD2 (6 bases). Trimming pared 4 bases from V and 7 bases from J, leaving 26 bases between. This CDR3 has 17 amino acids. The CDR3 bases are TGTGCCAGCAGTTCGGGGATACCGGGTCGGGAGACGGGGGAGCAGTACTTC. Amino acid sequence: CASSSGIPGRETGEQYF.

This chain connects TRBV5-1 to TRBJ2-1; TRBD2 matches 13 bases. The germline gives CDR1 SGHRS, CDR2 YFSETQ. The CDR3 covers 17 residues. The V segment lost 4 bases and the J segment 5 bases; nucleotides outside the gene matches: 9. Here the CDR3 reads CASSRALAGGNHNEQFF. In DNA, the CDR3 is TGCGCCAGCAGCAGAGCACTAGCGGGAGGGAACCACAATGAGCAGTTCTTC.

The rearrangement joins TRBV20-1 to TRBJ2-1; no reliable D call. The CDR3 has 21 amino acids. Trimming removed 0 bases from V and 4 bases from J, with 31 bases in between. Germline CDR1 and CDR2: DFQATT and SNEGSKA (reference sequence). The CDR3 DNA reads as TGCAGTGCTAGAGACAGGAGCCCCCCTCAGACCTTCATACGGGTGTACAATGAGCAGTTCTTC. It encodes CSARDRSPPQTFIRVYNEQFF.

CDR3 sequence reads: CASSLSTGGRYEQYF. The CDR3 DNA follows: TGTGCCAGCAGTTTATCGACAGGGGGCCGGTACGAGCAGTACTTC. The chain joins TRBV12-3 or TRBV12-4 to TRBJ2-7; 10 bases are a match to TRBD1. The CDR3 spans 15 residues. The V gene end was trimmed by 2 bases and the J gene end by 4 bases; junction bases not matched to a gene: 5.

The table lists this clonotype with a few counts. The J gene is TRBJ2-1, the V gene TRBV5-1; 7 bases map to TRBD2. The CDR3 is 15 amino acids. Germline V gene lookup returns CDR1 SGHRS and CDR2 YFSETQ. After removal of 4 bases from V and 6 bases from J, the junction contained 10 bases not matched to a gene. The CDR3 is CASSAGDGWSNEQFF. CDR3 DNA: TGCGCCAGCAGCGCGGGGGACGGATGGTCCAATGAGCAGTTCTTC.

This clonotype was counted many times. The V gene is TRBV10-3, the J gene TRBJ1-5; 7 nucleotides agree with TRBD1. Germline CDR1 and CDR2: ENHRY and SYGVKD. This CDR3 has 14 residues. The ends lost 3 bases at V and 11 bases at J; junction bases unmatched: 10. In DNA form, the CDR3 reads TGTGCCATCAGTGACAGGGGGGCGGGTGAGACCCAGCATTTT. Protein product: CAISDRGAGETQHF.

This chain's CDR3 is CASSLGDHGQFF. CDR3 DNA sequence: TGCGCCAGCAGCTTGGGGGACCACGGGCAGTTCTTC. The chain recombines TRBV5-1 with TRBJ2-1; D tentatively reads TRBD1 or TRBD2 (5 bases each). The germline V gene has CDR1 SGHRS and CDR2 YFSETQ. The CDR3 covers 12 residues. Trimming took 0 bases from V and 12 from J, leaving 10 bases between them.

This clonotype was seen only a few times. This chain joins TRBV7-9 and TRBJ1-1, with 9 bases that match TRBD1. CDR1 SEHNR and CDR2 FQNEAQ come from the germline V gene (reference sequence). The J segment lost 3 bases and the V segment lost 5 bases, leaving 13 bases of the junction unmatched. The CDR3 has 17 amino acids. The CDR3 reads CASSLSRGDRDDTEAFF. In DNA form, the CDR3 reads TGTGCCAGCAGCCTCTCCCGCGGGGACAGGGATGACACTGAAGCTTTCTTT.

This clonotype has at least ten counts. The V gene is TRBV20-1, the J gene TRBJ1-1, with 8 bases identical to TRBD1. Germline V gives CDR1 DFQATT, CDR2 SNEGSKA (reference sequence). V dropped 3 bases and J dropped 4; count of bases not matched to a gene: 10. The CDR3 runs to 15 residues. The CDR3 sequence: CSASGGRGLGTEAFF. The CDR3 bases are TGCAGTGCTAGTGGTGGCAGGGGGCTGGGCACTGAAGCTTTCTTT.

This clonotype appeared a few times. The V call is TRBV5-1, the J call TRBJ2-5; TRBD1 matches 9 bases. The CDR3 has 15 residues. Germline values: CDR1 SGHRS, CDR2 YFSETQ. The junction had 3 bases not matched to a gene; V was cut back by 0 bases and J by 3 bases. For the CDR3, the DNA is TGCGCCAGCAGCTTGGCCGGGACAGGGAAAGAGACCCAGTACTTC. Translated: CASSLAGTGKETQYF.

The CDR3 sequence is CSVAPRRGRDSEQYF. The CDR3 nucleotides read TGCAGCGTTGCCCCGAGGAGGGGGCGCGACAGCGAGCAGTACTTC. The V and J genes are TRBV29-1 and TRBJ2-7, with D perhaps TRBD1 (7 bases). Germline loops: CDR1 SQVTM, CDR2 ANQGSEA. V was pared by 4 bases and J by 6 bases, with 22 bases between. There are 15 residues in the CDR3.

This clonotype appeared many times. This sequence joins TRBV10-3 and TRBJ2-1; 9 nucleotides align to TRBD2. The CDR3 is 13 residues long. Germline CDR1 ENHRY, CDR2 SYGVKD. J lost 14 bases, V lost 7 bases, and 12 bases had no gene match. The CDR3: CAITPTSGDGKFF. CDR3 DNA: TGTGCCATCACCCCGACTAGCGGAGACGGAAAGTTCTTC.

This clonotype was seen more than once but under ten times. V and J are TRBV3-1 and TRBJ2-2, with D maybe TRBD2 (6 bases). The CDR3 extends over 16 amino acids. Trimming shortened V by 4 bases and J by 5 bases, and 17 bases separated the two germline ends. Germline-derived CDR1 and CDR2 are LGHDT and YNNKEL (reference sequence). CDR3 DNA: TGTGCCAGCAGCCGCGGAGTGTCGGGGACTACCGGGGAGCTGTTTTTT. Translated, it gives CASSRGVSGTTGELFF.

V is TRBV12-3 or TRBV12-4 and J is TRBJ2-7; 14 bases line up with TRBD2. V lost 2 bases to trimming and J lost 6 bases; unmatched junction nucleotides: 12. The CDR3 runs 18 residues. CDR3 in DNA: TGTGCCAGCAGTTTAATACGACTAGCGGGAGGGAAGGGGGTCGAGCAGTACTTC. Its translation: CASSLIRLAGGKGVEQYF.

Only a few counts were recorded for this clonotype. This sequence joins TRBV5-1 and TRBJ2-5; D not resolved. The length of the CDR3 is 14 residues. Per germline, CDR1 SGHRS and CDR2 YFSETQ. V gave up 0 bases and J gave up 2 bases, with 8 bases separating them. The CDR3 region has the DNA TGCGCCAGCAGCTTGGATTCAGCACAAGAGACCCAGTACTTC. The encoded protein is CASSLDSAQETQYF.

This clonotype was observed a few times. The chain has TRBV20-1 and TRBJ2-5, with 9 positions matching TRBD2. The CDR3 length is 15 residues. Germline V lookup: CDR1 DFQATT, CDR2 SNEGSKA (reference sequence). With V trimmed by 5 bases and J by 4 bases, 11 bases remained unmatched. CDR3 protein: CSAGGFSGSVETQYF. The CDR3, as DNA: TGCAGTGCTGGAGGTTTTAGCGGGAGCGTAGAGACCCAGTACTTC.

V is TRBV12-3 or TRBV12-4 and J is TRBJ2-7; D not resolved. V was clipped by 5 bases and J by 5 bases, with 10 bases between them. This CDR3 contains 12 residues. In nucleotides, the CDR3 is TGTGCCAGCAGTAGAATGGGCCACGAGCAGTACTTC. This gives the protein CASSRMGHEQYF.

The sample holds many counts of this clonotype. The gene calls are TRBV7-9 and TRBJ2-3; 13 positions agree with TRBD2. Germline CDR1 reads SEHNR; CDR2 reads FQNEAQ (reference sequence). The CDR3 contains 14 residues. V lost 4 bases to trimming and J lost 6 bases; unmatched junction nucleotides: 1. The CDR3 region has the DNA TGTGCCAGCAGCTCACTAGCGGGAGGGGATACGCAGTATTTT. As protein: CASSSLAGGDTQYF.